The 15 T cell receptor beta chains below come from one sample, sequenced in a study of identifying expanded T cells in peripheral blood (dated by TCRdb to between 2019 and 2020). Library preparation employed the immunoSEQ multiplex PCR assay. The clones in this table, taken by TCRdb from immuneACCESS, are in-frame only. Not every clone is retained; where verified, under half of the shortfall comes from an unresolved V gene, and the cause of the rest is unknown. This sample comprises around 76,000 clones, about nine tenths of them detected only once. The leading ten clones occupy more than 3% of the sample. What was sequenced was blood. These receptors came from a person aged 18 to 75 in good health.

The chain combines TRBV4-3 with TRBJ1-2; D is possibly TRBD1 (5 bases). The V gene lost 2 bases and the J gene lost 2 bases, with 15 bases spanning the gap. Germline values: CDR1 LGHNA, CDR2 YSLEER. The CDR3 loop spans 16 amino acids. The CDR3 sequence is CASSQTGTPPNYGYTF. The CDR3 bases are TGCGCCAGCAGCCAAACAGGAACTCCCCCCAACTATGGCTACACCTTC.

The chain carries TRBV7-9 and TRBJ1-3; D not certain. V lost 3 bases, J lost 8 bases, and 5 bases lay in between. The CDR3 covers 11 residues. Germline V gene sequence: CDR1 SEHNR, CDR2 FQNEAQ (reference sequence). The chain's CDR3 is CASSLDHTIYF. The DNA for the CDR3 is TGTGCCAGCAGCTTGGACCACACCATATATTTT.

This sequence joins TRBV11-2 and TRBJ1-1; no clear D. The germline V gene encodes CDR1 SGHAT and CDR2 FQNNGV. Trimming removed 1 base at V and 4 bases at J, with 10 bases between. The length of the CDR3 is 14 residues. The CDR3 is CASSLVDQSTEAFF. CDR3 DNA sequence: TGTGCCAGCAGCTTAGTCGACCAAAGCACTGAAGCTTTCTTT.

This chain uses TRBV28 with TRBJ1-1; D not certain. The CDR3 spans 13 residues. V was trimmed by 5 bases and J by 2 bases, leaving 9 bases between them. Germline V gene data show CDR1 as MDHEN and CDR2 as SYDVKM. DNA for the CDR3: TGTGCCAGCAGTCCTGGGTCAAACACTGAAGCTTTCTTT. It encodes CASSPGSNTEAFF.

This clone was picked up one time. CDR3 bases: TGTGCCAGCAGTCCTTGGGCTAGCGGAGGGGGTGAGCAGTTCTTC. Its translation: CASSPWASGGGEQFF. The rearrangement uses TRBV27 and TRBJ2-1; D is perhaps TRBD2 (7 bases). Trimming cost V 5 bases and J 9 bases, with 20 bases left between them. The CDR3 extends over 15 amino acids. Germline loops: CDR1 MNHEY, CDR2 SMNVEV (reference sequence).

This chain joins TRBV2 and TRBJ2-5, with 11 bases lining up with TRBD2. Germline values: CDR1 SNHLY, CDR2 FYNNEI. The trim removed 8 bases at V and 5 bases at J, leaving 16 bases unmatched. The CDR3 runs to 17 residues. This CDR3 reads CASSLGLAGGSKETQYF. CDR3 coding DNA: TGTGCCAGCTCCTTGGGGCTAGCGGGGGGCTCCAAGGAGACCCAGTACTTC.

The chain couples TRBV7-2 to TRBJ2-3, with D possibly matching TRBD2 (6 bases). The CDR3 length is 18 residues. The germline V and J ends were trimmed by 1 base and 0 bases, with 17 bases remaining between them. CDR1 and CDR2 from the germline V gene are SGHTA and FQGNSA. The CDR3 here is CASSLVAGLGGSTDTQYF. CDR3 DNA sequence: TGTGCCAGCAGCTTAGTGGCGGGGCTAGGCGGGAGCACAGATACGCAGTATTTT. Supplemented by reference TRBV7-2 and TRBJ2-3, the full variable domain reads GAGVSQSPSNKVTEKGKDVELRCDPISGHTALYWYRQSLGQGLEFLIYFQGNSAPDKSGLPSDRFSAERTGGSVSTLTIQRTQQEDSAVYLCASSLVAGLGGSTDTQYFGPGTRLTVL.

The chain uses TRBV28 and TRBJ2-7, with a tentative D call TRBD1 (7 bases). The V end was cut by 2 bases, the J end by 2 bases, with 13 bases between. The CDR3 covers 15 residues. Germline values: CDR1 MDHEN, CDR2 SYDVKM. Here the CDR3 DNA reads TGTGCCAGCAGTTTAAGGGGGCGCGGGGCCTACGAGCAGTACTTC. Translated: CASSLRGRGAYEQYF.

The rearrangement uses TRBV20-1 and TRBJ1-3; D unresolved. Germline V gives CDR1 DFQATT, CDR2 SNEGSKA (reference sequence). V was trimmed by 5 bases and J by 4 bases, leaving 6 bases between them. The CDR3 totals 11 residues. The CDR3 bases are TGCAGTGCTGAACAGGGAAACACCATATATTTT. Encoded protein: CSAEQGNTIYF.

V usage is TRBV9 and J usage is TRBJ2-7; possible D gene TRBD2, 6 bases. This CDR3 has 15 residues. V was clipped by 0 bases and J by 7 bases, with 17 bases between them. The germline V gene has CDR1 SGDLS and CDR2 YYNGEE. The CDR3, as DNA: TGTGCCAGCAGCGTAGGTATGCCGGGGGAATGGGAGCAGTACTTC. The encoded protein is CASSVGMPGEWEQYF.

The chain uses TRBV30 and TRBJ2-6; 8 bases agree with TRBD1. Germline V lookup: CDR1 GTSNPN, CDR2 SVGIG (reference sequence). There are 14 residues in the CDR3. Trimming at V came to 2 bases and at J to 13 bases, leaving 10 bases not matched to a gene. The CDR3 sequence is CAWSNVDRVRVLTF. CDR3 coding DNA: TGTGCCTGGAGTAACGTGGACAGGGTTCGGGTCCTGACTTTC.

The gene calls are TRBV6-4 and TRBJ2-1, with TRBD2 identical over 8 bases. Germline loops: CDR1 MRHNA, CDR2 SNTAGT. Germline trimming cut 5 bases from V and 6 bases from J; bases unmatched to any gene: 6. The CDR3 contains 14 residues. CDR3 bases: TGTGCCAGCAGTAGCGGGAGTTGGAGCAATGAGCAGTTCTTC. Residues: CASSSGSWSNEQFF.

The chain links TRBV11-2 to TRBJ1-2; D ambiguous. Trimming left V 3 bases short and J 2 bases short, with 13 bases between. Germline V gene sequence: CDR1 SGHAT, CDR2 FQNNGV. The CDR3 consists of 15 residues. The DNA of the CDR3 is TGTGCCAGCAGCTTCCGTCCCTATTTCAACTATGGCTACACCTTC. It is translated as CASSFRPYFNYGYTF.

The chain recombines TRBV4-1 with TRBJ1-4; 9 nucleotides line up with TRBD1. Germline V lookup: CDR1 MGHRA, CDR2 YSYEKL. The CDR3 is 16 amino acids. The junction had 9 bases not matched to a gene; V was cut back by 4 bases and J by 6 bases. CDR3 coding DNA: TGCGCCAGCAGCCCACAAAACAGGGGGCGTGATGAAAAACTGTTTTTT. Translated: CASSPQNRGRDEKLFF.

V usage is TRBV25-1 and J usage is TRBJ1-4; maybe TRBD1 (5 bases). The CDR3 is 12 amino acids. Per the germline V gene, CDR1 is MGHDK and CDR2 is SYGVNS. Deletions cut 3 bases from V and 7 bases from J, with 6 bases between. CDR3 sequence reads: CASSDQGEKLFF. Written as DNA, the CDR3 is TGTGCCAGCAGTGATCAGGGTGAAAAACTGTTTTTT.